Presented here are 3 T cell receptor beta chains from one specimen sequenced in a study of T cell responses to AZD1222 COVID-19 vaccine. Repertoires were generated with immunoSEQ multiplex PCR, while TCRdb's copy carries only in-frame clones and drops some. The sample carries around 110,000 clones, approximately 84% recorded once. The starting material was peripheral blood, obtained on day 0 of AZD1222 vaccination. All receptors derive from an adult in good health.

J is TRBJ1-6 and V is TRBV9; tentative D call: TRBD1 (5 bases). Germline-derived CDR1 and CDR2 are SGDLS and YYNGEE. Trimming removed 3 bases at V and 6 bases at J, with 10 bases between. CDR3 length: 14 residues. In DNA, the CDR3 is TGTGCCAGCAGCGACCGGGACTCTAATTCACCCCTCCACTTT. Its protein product is CASSDRDSNSPLHF.

The V call is TRBV30, the J call TRBJ2-2; D might be TRBD1 (8 bases). V was clipped by 3 bases and J by 7 bases, with 21 bases between them. Germline loops: CDR1 GTSNPN, CDR2 SVGIG (reference sequence). The CDR3 is 16 amino acids. The CDR3 region is CAWSRGGTGGGGELFF. The CDR3 DNA reads as TGTGCCTGGAGCCGAGGGGGGACAGGCGGGGGCGGGGAGCTGTTTTTT.

The chain joins TRBV30 to TRBJ1-1; D remains ambiguous. From germline, CDR1 is GTSNPN and CDR2 SVGIG (reference sequence). V shed 0 bases and J shed 3 bases, with 11 bases lying between them. The CDR3 runs to 14 residues. DNA for the CDR3: TGTGCCTGGAGTGTAAATCCCCTATACACTGAAGCTTTCTTT. This codes for CAWSVNPLYTEAFF.